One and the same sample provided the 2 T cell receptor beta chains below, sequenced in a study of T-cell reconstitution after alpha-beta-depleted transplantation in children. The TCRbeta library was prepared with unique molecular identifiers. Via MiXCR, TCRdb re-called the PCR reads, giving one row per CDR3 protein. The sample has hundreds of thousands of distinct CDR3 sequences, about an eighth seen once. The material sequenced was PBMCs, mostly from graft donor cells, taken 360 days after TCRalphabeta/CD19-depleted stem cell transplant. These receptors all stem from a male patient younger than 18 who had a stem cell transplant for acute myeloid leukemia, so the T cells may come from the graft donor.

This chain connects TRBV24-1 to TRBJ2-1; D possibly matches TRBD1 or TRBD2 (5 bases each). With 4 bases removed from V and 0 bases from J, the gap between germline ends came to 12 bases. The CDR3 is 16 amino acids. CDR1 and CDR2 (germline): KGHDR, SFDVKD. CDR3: CATSDMGTPSYNEQFF. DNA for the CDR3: TGTGCCACCAGTGACATGGGGACCCCCTCCTACAATGAGCAGTTCTTC.

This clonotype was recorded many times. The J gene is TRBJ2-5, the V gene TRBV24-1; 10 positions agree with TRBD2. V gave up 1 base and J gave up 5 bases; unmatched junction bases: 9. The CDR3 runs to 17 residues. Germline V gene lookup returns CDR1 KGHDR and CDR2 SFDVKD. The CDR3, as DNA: TGTGCCACCAGTGATTTTAGGCAAGCGGGAGGGGTGGAGACCCAGTACTTC. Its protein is CATSDFRQAGGVETQYF.